The rows below give T cell receptor beta chains drawn from one sample of a study of shared clonotypes between healthy human individuals. The protocol was immunoSEQ multiplex PCR, while the TCRdb copy is restricted to in-frame clones and leaves out a portion. Altogether 1.5 million to 2.5 million clones are present, about 95% being singletons, with the ten largest covering 0.95% to 1.5%. Sequenced: naive CD8+ T cells sorted from blood. The receptors come from a young man in good health. CDR3s include the opening cysteine and the closing phenylalanine or tryptophan. The order of the fields is V gene, clone size, D gene, J gene, CDR3 protein, CDR3 DNA. The D gene is left open where the match is weak. Where a row states a size, it is once, few, many or the class of an expanded clone; other rows omit it.

TRBV7-6,NA,NA,TRBJ2-5,CASSLAAWGTQYF,TGTGCCAGCAGCTTAGCAGCCTGGGGGACCCAGTACTTC
TRBV29-1,NA,TRBD1,TRBJ1-2,CSVEAGQGVDGYTF,TGCAGCGTCGAAGCGGGACAGGGGGTAGATGGCTACACCTTC
TRBV4-3,NA,TRBD2,TRBJ2-1,CASSPVWTSLREQFF,TGCGCCAGCAGTCCGGTCTGGACTAGCCTACGTGAGCAGTTCTTC
TRBV27,NA,NA,TRBJ2-7,CASSPRMGYEQYF,TGTGCCAGCAGTCCTAGAATGGGCTACGAGCAGTACTTC
TRBV2,once,NA,TRBJ2-1,CASSASASYNEQFF,TGTGCCAGCAGTGCTAGCGCTAGCTACAATGAGCAGTTCTTC
TRBV6-5,NA,TRBD2,TRBJ2-3,CASSYAGLAGADTQYF,TGTGCCAGCAGTTACGCGGGACTAGCGGGAGCAGATACGCAGTATTTT
TRBV19,NA,NA,TRBJ2-1,CASSIDMGLGNEQFF,TGTGCCAGTAGTATAGACATGGGGCTTGGGAATGAGCAGTTCTTC
TRBV4-1,once,TRBD1,TRBJ2-7,CASSQLGQGDYEQYF,TGCGCCAGCAGCCAATTGGGACAGGGGGACTACGAGCAGTACTTC
TRBV7-9,NA,NA,TRBJ2-5,CASSPPLGGEETQYF,TGTGCCAGCAGCCCCCCCTTAGGGGGTGAAGAGACCCAGTACTTC
TRBV6-1,NA,TRBD1,TRBJ2-2,CASSGTGYFGELFF,TGTGCCAGCAGCGGGACAGGGTACTTCGGGGAGCTGTTTTTT
TRBV27,once,NA,TRBJ2-7,CASSPTVKKSSYEQYF,TGTGCCAGCAGTCCCACCGTGAAGAAGAGCTCCTACGAGCAGTACTTC
TRBV27,NA,TRBD1,TRBJ2-7,CASSLSSGTGRREQYF,TGTGCCAGCAGTTTATCCTCCGGGACAGGGCGGCGAGAGCAGTACTTC
TRBV7-9,NA,NA,TRBJ2-7,CASSPSAYEQYF,TGTGCCAGCAGCCCGAGCGCCTACGAGCAGTACTTC
TRBV28,NA,TRBD1,TRBJ2-2,CASSSKTGAGELFF,TGTGCCAGCAGTTCCAAGACAGGGGCCGGGGAGCTGTTTTTT
TRBV30,NA,NA,TRBJ2-7,CAWSIDRTYEQYF,TGTGCCTGGAGTATTGACAGAACCTACGAGCAGTACTTC
TRBV6-5,NA,NA,TRBJ2-7,CASRPSVVGTHEQYF,TGTGCCAGCAGACCCTCTGTGGTGGGTACCCACGAGCAGTACTTC
TRBV6-6,NA,TRBD1,TRBJ1-1,CASSDGQGYTEAFF,TGTGCCAGCAGCGATGGACAGGGGTACACTGAAGCTTTCTTT
TRBV7-8,once,TRBD2,TRBJ2-3,CASSFPGLAVMGNTDTQYF,TGTGCCAGCAGCTTCCCGGGACTAGCGGTCATGGGGAACACAGATACGCAGTATTTT
TRBV27,NA,TRBD2,TRBJ2-1,CASTTISSGGPYNEQFF,TGTGCCAGCACCACGATATCCAGCGGGGGTCCCTACAATGAGCAGTTCTTC
TRBV4-1,NA,TRBD2,TRBJ2-1,CASSPTSGGSNEQFF,TGCGCCAGCAGCCCCACTAGCGGGGGCTCCAATGAGCAGTTCTTC
TRBV5-6,NA,NA,TRBJ2-3,CASSLDSGDTQYF,TGTGCCAGCAGCTTGGACTCGGGGGATACGCAGTATTTT
TRBV6-1,NA,NA,TRBJ2-7,CASRDQGGSYEQYF,TGTGCCAGCAGAGATCAGGGGGGGTCCTACGAGCAGTACTTC
TRBV5-6,NA,TRBD1,TRBJ2-6,CASSFGQGVNGANVLTF,TGTGCCAGCAGCTTCGGACAGGGAGTTAATGGGGCCAACGTCCTGACTTTC
TRBV5-4,once,TRBD2,TRBJ2-7,CASSFSGGYEQYF,TGTGCCAGCAGCTTTAGCGGGGGGTACGAGCAGTACTTC
TRBV19,NA,TRBD2,TRBJ2-2,CASSPGLAGEMNTGELFF,TGTGCCAGTAGTCCCGGTTTAGCGGGAGAGATGAACACCGGGGAGCTGTTTTTT
TRBV25-1,NA,NA,TRBJ2-3,CASKRKGRGSTDTQYF,TGTGCCAGCAAAAGGAAAGGGCGAGGAAGCACAGATACGCAGTATTTT
TRBV27,NA,TRBD1,TRBJ1-6,CASGQGIDSPLHF,TGTGCCAGCGGACAGGGGATTGATTCACCCCTCCACTTT
TRBV27,NA,NA,TRBJ1-2,CASSPNEHMAGYTF,TGTGCCAGCAGTCCCAACGAGCACATGGCTGGCTACACCTTC
TRBV13,NA,NA,TRBJ2-7,CASSSIPQGHEQYF,TGTGCCAGCAGCTCCATCCCACAGGGCCACGAGCAGTACTTC
TRBV4-3,NA,NA,TRBJ2-5,CASSQGSSWETQYF,TGCGCCAGCAGCCAAGGGAGTAGTTGGGAGACCCAGTACTTC
TRBV9,NA,NA,TRBJ1-4,CASSVEPATNEKLFF,TGTGCCAGCAGCGTAGAACCCGCAACTAATGAAAAACTGTTTTTT
TRBV2,NA,NA,TRBJ2-7,CASTTVPYEQYF,TGTGCCAGCACAACGGTACCCTACGAGCAGTACTTC
TRBV2,NA,NA,TRBJ1-5,CASSWTESSNQPQHF,TGTGCCAGCAGTTGGACAGAGTCTAGCAATCAGCCCCAGCATTTT
TRBV27,NA,NA,TRBJ2-3,CASSLSGRGDTQYF,TGTGCCAGCAGTCTTAGCGGCCGCGGAGATACGCAGTATTTT
TRBV19,NA,TRBD1,TRBJ1-5,CASLDRGLNQPQHF,TGTGCCAGCCTCGACAGGGGCCTTAATCAGCCCCAGCATTTT
TRBV11-2,NA,NA,TRBJ2-7,CASSLGGQGNNWEQYF,TGTGCCAGCAGCTTAGGTGGTCAGGGAAATAACTGGGAGCAGTACTTC
TRBV5-5,few,NA,TRBJ2-7,CASSFGQTYEQYF,TGTGCCAGCAGCTTTGGACAGACCTACGAGCAGTACTTC
TRBV5-1,NA,NA,TRBJ2-5,CASSFKDIGFQETQYF,TGCGCCAGCAGCTTCAAGGACATCGGTTTCCAAGAGACCCAGTACTTC
TRBV27,NA,NA,TRBJ1-5,CASSFEGVNQPQHF,TGTGCCAGCAGTTTTGAGGGGGTCAATCAGCCCCAGCATTTT
TRBV4-1,NA,NA,TRBJ2-5,CASSPPGDETQYF,TGCGCCAGCAGCCCCCCAGGGGATGAGACCCAGTACTTC
TRBV7-9,NA,NA,TRBJ1-4,CASSSLILRGPGLFF,TGTGCCAGCAGCTCATTGATCCTCCGGGGCCCGGGGTTGTTTTTT
TRBV2,NA,NA,TRBJ2-1,CASSEGVLVPNEQFF,TGTGCCAGCAGTGAAGGTGTACTAGTCCCTAATGAGCAGTTCTTC
TRBV7-9,NA,NA,TRBJ1-1,CASSLGDPGAFF,TGTGCCAGCAGCTTAGGGGACCCCGGAGCTTTCTTT
TRBV2,NA,NA,TRBJ1-1,CASSSGTPLVAFF,TGTGCCAGCAGTTCCGGGACCCCCTTGGTTGCTTTCTTT
TRBV7-9,NA,NA,TRBJ1-1,CASSPSSGMNTEAFF,TGTGCCAGCAGCCCTTCGAGTGGGATGAACACTGAAGCTTTCTTT
TRBV28,NA,TRBD2,TRBJ2-3,CASSLSGRGDTDTQYF,TGTGCCAGCAGTTTGAGTGGTCGGGGGGACACAGATACGCAGTATTTT
TRBV6-1,NA,NA,TRBJ2-2,CASSPPPGELFF,TGTGCCAGCAGCCCACCGCCCGGGGAGCTGTTTTTT
TRBV6-5,NA,NA,TRBJ2-7,CASSYESGSYEQYF,TGTGCCAGCAGTTACGAAAGCGGCTCCTACGAGCAGTACTTC